Shown below are 22 T cell receptor beta chains from a single sample sequenced in a study of patients and donors after allogeneic stem cell transplantation. TCRdb independently ran MiXCR on the RT-PCR reads; one entry per CDR3 protein. Here the sample spans 150,000 to 200,000 distinct CDR3 sequences, 30% being singletons. What was sequenced was blood, either unsorted or a sorted T cell fraction (not recorded which). Source of these receptors: a human donor who was either an allogeneic HSCT recipient or a stem cell or donor lymphocyte infusion donor (not recorded which). It is not recorded whose cells these are; they may come from a transplant donor.

The V gene is TRBV20-1, the J gene TRBJ2-7; D is unresolved. Per germline, CDR1 DFQATT and CDR2 SNEGSKA (reference sequence). The CDR3 is 12 residues long. The ends were cut back, 6 bases at V and 3 bases at J, with 12 bases in the middle. The CDR3 DNA follows: TGCAGTGCCACCCCGTCAGTCTACGAGCAGTACTTC. This codes for CSATPSVYEQYF.

V gene TRBV20-1 combines with J gene TRBJ2-1, with TRBD2 identical over 8 bases. This CDR3 spans 13 amino acids. Germline CDR1 and CDR2: DFQATT and SNEGSKA (reference sequence). Losses at the gene ends were 0 bases for V and 12 bases for J; bases not matched to a gene: 7. DNA for the CDR3: TGCAGTGCTAGAGATCCCGTAGCGGGATGGCAGTTCTTC. Encoded protein: CSARDPVAGWQFF.

This clonotype occurred many times. V usage is TRBV7-9 and J usage is TRBJ2-7, with D possibly being TRBD1 or TRBD2 (5 bases each). CDR3 length: 15 amino acids. Trimming took 2 bases from V and 9 from J, leaving 20 bases between them. Germline CDR1 SEHNR, CDR2 FQNEAQ (reference sequence). The CDR3 nucleotides are TGTGCCAGCAGCTTACTGGGACGAAGACAAGAGTGGCAGTACTTC. Protein: CASSLLGRRQEWQYF.

This clonotype was picked up many times. The V call is TRBV27, the J call TRBJ2-3, with D uncertain. The CDR3 covers 10 residues. Germline V gene data show CDR1 as MNHEY and CDR2 as SMNVEV (reference sequence). The germline V and J ends were trimmed by 8 bases and 4 bases, with 4 bases remaining between them. CDR3 protein: CASGSDTQYF. CDR3 sequence (DNA): TGTGCCAGCGGATCAGATACGCAGTATTTT.

The chain uses TRBV5-1 and TRBJ2-1; TRBD1 aligns across 8 bases. CDR1 is SGHRS and CDR2 is YFSETQ in the germline V gene. The CDR3 runs 16 residues. V lost 0 bases and J lost 0; bases outside the gene matches: 2. As DNA, the CDR3 is TGCGCCAGCAGCTTGGGTACAGGGGGCTCCTACAATGAGCAGTTCTTC. This encodes CASSLGTGGSYNEQFF.

V and J are TRBV13 and TRBJ2-3; 10 bases align to TRBD2. CDR1 is PRHDT and CDR2 is FYEKMQ in the germline V gene (reference sequence). The CDR3 totals 17 residues. After removal of 0 bases from V and 2 bases from J, the junction contained 5 bases not matched to a gene. The CDR3 region has the DNA TGTGCCAGCAGCTTAGGCCTAGCGGGAGATCTCACAGATACGCAGTATTTT. It encodes CASSLGLAGDLTDTQYF.

A few counts support this clonotype. The V and J genes are TRBV10-1 and TRBJ2-4; D ambiguous. The germline gives CDR1 WNHNN, CDR2 SYGVQD (reference sequence). Trimming pared 2 bases from V and 1 base from J, leaving 9 bases between. This CDR3 spans 15 amino acids. The CDR3 region is CASSEDLSAKNIQYF. CDR3 DNA: TGCGCCAGCAGTGAGGATCTCTCGGCCAAAAACATTCAGTACTTC.

Only a few counts were recorded for this clonotype. The chain carries TRBV27 and TRBJ2-5; 11 nucleotides align to TRBD2. This CDR3 has 16 residues. Germline assignment: CDR1 MNHEY and CDR2 SMNVEV (reference sequence). The V segment lost 3 bases and the J segment 5 bases; nucleotides outside the gene matches: 8. The CDR3 reads CASSLLSGRALETQYF. Written as DNA, the CDR3 is TGTGCCAGCAGTTTGCTTAGCGGGAGGGCTTTGGAGACCCAGTACTTC.

The V call is TRBV4-3, the J call TRBJ2-7, with D possibly TRBD1 on 6 matching bases. The germline gives CDR1 LGHNA, CDR2 YSLEER. Trimming removed 1 base at V and 9 bases at J, with 13 bases between. The CDR3 covers 13 residues. The CDR3 coding sequence is TGCGCCAGCAGCCAAGTGACAGGTGCGGCGCAGTACTTC. This gives the protein CASSQVTGAAQYF.

The J gene is TRBJ2-2, the V gene TRBV14, with D maybe TRBD2 (5 bases). Trimming took 2 bases from V and 4 from J, leaving 11 bases between them. The CDR3 length is 15 residues. Per the germline V gene, CDR1 is SGHDN and CDR2 is FVKESK. The CDR3 DNA follows: TGTGCCAGCAGCCAATGGGCTAGCCCCACCGGGGAGCTGTTTTTT. This gives the protein CASSQWASPTGELFF.

This clonotype was seen a few times. V and J are TRBV7-9 and TRBJ2-2; D remains unclear. Trimming left V 2 bases short and J 8 bases short, with 9 bases between. Germline V gene data show CDR1 as SEHNR and CDR2 as FQNEAQ (reference sequence). The CDR3 consists of 13 residues. The CDR3 DNA reads TGTGCCAGCAGCTTATTAGCCGGTGGGGAGCTGTTTTTT. Residues: CASSLLAGGELFF.

The DNA of the CDR3 is TGTGCCAGCAGCCCCCGCGGGGGAGACTATGGCTACACCTTC. This encodes CASSPRGGDYGYTF. The chain recombines TRBV7-2 with TRBJ1-2, with D possibly matching TRBD1 (5 bases). The germline gives CDR1 SGHTA, CDR2 FQGNSA. The CDR3 length is 14 residues. V was trimmed by 5 bases and J by 3 bases, leaving 13 bases between them.

This clonotype turned up a few times. The CDR3 is CASSPGWGGNQPQHF. The CDR3 nucleotides read TGTGCCAGCAGCCCCGGATGGGGGGGCAATCAGCCCCAGCATTTT. The chain uses TRBV7-6 and TRBJ1-5, with D possibly TRBD1 on 5 matching bases. CDR3 size: 15 residues. Trimming removed 5 bases from V and 2 bases from J, with 13 bases in between. Germline V lookup: CDR1 SGHVS, CDR2 FNYEAQ. Filled out from reference TRBV7-6 and TRBJ1-5, the complete variable domain reads GAGVSQSPRYKVTKRGQDVALRCDPISGHVSLYWYRQALGQGPEFLTYFNYEAQQDKSGLPNDRFSAERPEGSISTLTIQRTEQRDSAMYRCASSPGWGGNQPQHFGDGTRLSIL.

The sample holds a few counts of this clonotype. The CDR3, as DNA: TGTGCCAGCAGCTTAGGGGGCGGAAAAGGACTCCCGTCGAGAGATGAGCAGTTCTTC. Translated, it gives CASSLGGGKGLPSRDEQFF. The rearrangement uses TRBV7-9 and TRBJ2-1, with D possibly being TRBD1 or TRBD2 (5 bases each). In germline, CDR1 is SEHNR, CDR2 FQNEAQ (reference sequence). The CDR3 contains 19 residues. V was pared by 1 base and J by 8 bases, with 27 bases between.

This clonotype was found a few times. V and J are TRBV24-1 and TRBJ1-2; tentatively, D is TRBD1 (5 bases). Germline V gene sequence: CDR1 KGHDR, CDR2 SFDVKD. This CDR3 is built from 11 residues. V dropped 5 bases and J dropped 8 bases, with 8 bases sitting between them. The DNA of the CDR3 is TGTGCCACCAGTGGAAGGGGCGGCTACACCTTC. This encodes CATSGRGGYTF.

This clonotype came up a few times. The V gene is TRBV12-3 or TRBV12-4, the J gene TRBJ1-5; no definite D call. The length of the CDR3 is 13 residues. Trimming removed 6 bases at V and 3 bases at J, with 9 bases between. The CDR3 sequence is CASSRAHNQPQHF. The CDR3 nucleotides read TGTGCCAGCAGCCGGGCCCACAATCAGCCCCAGCATTTT.

This clonotype came up a few times. The genes are TRBV6-5 and TRBJ2-3; 8 bases fit TRBD1. The CDR3 contains 14 residues. V shed 7 bases, J shed 8 bases, and the junction held 11 bases outside the gene matches. Germline V gives CDR1 MNHEY, CDR2 SVGAGI. CDR3 sequence: CASTHPAGGGTQYF. In DNA, the CDR3 is TGTGCCAGCACACACCCGGCAGGGGGCGGTACGCAGTATTTT.

This clonotype occurred a few times. The chain employs TRBV5-1 and TRBJ2-7, with D unclear. Germline CDR1 and CDR2: SGHRS and YFSETQ. The V gene lost 0 bases and the J gene lost 1 base, with 5 bases spanning the gap. CDR3 length: 13 amino acids. Here the CDR3 reads CASSLAGSYEQYF. The DNA of the CDR3 is TGCGCCAGCAGCTTGGCTGGTTCCTACGAGCAGTACTTC.

This clonotype appeared a few times. The genes are TRBV5-1 and TRBJ2-1; D remains ambiguous. This CDR3 comprises 12 residues. The V end was cut by 4 bases, the J end by 10 bases, with 12 bases between. CDR1 SGHRS and CDR2 YFSETQ come from the germline V gene. The chain's CDR3 is CASSLGWREQFF. The DNA for the CDR3 is TGCGCCAGCAGCCTGGGGTGGCGGGAGCAGTTCTTC.

The CDR3 region has the DNA TGTGCCAGCAGTTTTGGGGGCGAGCAGTACTTC. Translated, it gives CASSFGGEQYF. V is TRBV12-3 or TRBV12-4 and J is TRBJ2-7; D possibly matches TRBD1 or TRBD2 (5 bases each). The CDR3 loop spans 11 amino acids. Deletions cut 3 bases from V and 6 bases from J, with 6 bases between.

V is TRBV7-9 and J is TRBJ2-1, with unresolved D. The germline V gene encodes CDR1 SEHNR and CDR2 FQNEAQ (reference sequence). V dropped 1 base and J dropped 9 bases, with 4 bases sitting between them. The CDR3 totals 11 residues. CDR3 in DNA: TGTGCCAGCAGCTTAGTCATTGAGCAGTTCTTC. It specifies CASSLVIEQFF.

DNA for the CDR3: TGCGCCAGCAGCCACCACAGGGGGCACTCCCAAGAGACCCAGTACTTC. Translated, it gives CASSHHRGHSQETQYF. The rearrangement joins TRBV4-3 to TRBJ2-5; 9 positions match TRBD1. V lost 3 bases to trimming and J lost 1 base; unmatched junction nucleotides: 6. The CDR3 extends over 16 amino acids. In germline, CDR1 is LGHNA, CDR2 YSLEER.